The clone carrying this TCR beta chain was recorded many times. TCRdb re-called the 5' RACE reads through MiXCR, storing one row per CDR3 protein. The sample shows approximately 670,000 distinct CDR3 sequences, less than 7% of them seen only once. This sample is drawn from a study of identical twins. Only healthy Caucasians were enrolled as donors. What was sequenced was naive T cells sorted from blood. This sequence originates from a man aged 18 to 29 in good health.

The CDR3 is CATSRARAGGFSYEQYF. Written as DNA, the CDR3 is TGTGCCACCAGCAGAGCTCGGGCAGGGGGGTTCTCCTACGAGCAGTACTTC. The V gene is TRBV15, the J gene TRBJ2-7; a weak D match, TRBD1 (7 bases). V lost 1 base and J 0 bases, leaving 16 bases between the germline ends. Germline assignment: CDR1 LNHNV and CDR2 YYDKDF (reference sequence). This CDR3 comprises 17 residues. Full variable domain (missing parts from reference TRBV15 and TRBJ2-7): DAMVIQNPRYQVTQFGKPVTLSCSQTLNHNVMYWYQQKSSQAPKLLFHYYDKDFNNEADTPDNFQSRRPNTSFCFLDIRSPGLGDTAMYLCATSRARAGGFSYEQYFGPGTRLTVT.